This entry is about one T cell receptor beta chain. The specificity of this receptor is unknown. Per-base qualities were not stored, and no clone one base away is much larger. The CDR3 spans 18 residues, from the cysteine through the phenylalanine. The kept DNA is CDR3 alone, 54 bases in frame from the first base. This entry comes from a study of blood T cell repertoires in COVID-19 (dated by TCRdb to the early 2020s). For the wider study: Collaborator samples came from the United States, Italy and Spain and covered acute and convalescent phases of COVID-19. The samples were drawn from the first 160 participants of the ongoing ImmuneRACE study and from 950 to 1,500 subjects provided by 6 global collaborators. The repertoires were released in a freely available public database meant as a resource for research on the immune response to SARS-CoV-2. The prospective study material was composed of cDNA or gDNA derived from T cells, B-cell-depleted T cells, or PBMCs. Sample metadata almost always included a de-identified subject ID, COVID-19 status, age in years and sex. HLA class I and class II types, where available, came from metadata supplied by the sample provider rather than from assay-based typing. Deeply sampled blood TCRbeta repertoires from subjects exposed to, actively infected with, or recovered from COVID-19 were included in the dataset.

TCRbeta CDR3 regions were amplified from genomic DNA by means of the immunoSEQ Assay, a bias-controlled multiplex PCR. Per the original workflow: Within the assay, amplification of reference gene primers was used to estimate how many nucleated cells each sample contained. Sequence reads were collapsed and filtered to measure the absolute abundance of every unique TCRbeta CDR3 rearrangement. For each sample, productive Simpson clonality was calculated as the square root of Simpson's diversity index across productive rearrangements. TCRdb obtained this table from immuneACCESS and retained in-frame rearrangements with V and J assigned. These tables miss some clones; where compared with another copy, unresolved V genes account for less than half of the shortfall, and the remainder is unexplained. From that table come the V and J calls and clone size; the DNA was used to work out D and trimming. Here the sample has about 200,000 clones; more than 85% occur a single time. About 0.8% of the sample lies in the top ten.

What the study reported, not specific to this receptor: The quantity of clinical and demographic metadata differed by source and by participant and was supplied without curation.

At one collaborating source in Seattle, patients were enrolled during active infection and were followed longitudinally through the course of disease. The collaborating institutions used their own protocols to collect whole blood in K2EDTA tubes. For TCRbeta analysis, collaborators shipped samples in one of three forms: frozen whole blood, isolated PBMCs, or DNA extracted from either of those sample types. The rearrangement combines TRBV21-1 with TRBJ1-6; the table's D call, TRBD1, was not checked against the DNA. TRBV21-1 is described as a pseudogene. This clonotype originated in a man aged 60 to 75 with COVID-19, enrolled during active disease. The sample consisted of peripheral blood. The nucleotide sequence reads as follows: TGTGCCAGCAGCACACTACCCCTCCGACAGGGTGAGGATTCACCCCTCCACTTT. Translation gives CASSTLPLRQGEDSPLHF.